The 15 T cell receptor beta chains listed next were all sequenced from one sample in a study of T-cell memory formation after mild COVID-19 (dated by TCRdb to 2020 to 2022). Libraries were prepared through 5' RACE. The run used an Illumina NovaSeq 6000. The public reads were reprocessed in TCRdb via fastp at Q25 and MiXCR, keeping in-frame beta chains. Every CDR3 protein is listed once, alongside the most common genes and DNA of its rows. This sample has 390,000 or so distinct CDR3 sequences in its table, and approximately 15% of those were observed once. The ten top clones hold roughly 21% of the sample. The sample comprised PBMCs or a T cell subset sorted from them (not recorded which). These receptors all stem from a man aged 18 to 29 who had mild COVID-19 (a few samples of this study predate the infection). The sample titles of this study are shuffled in the database, so cell type and time point are left out; the donor was told from shared clones.

This sequence joins TRBV4-3 and TRBJ1-6; TRBD1 matches at 7 bases. The CDR3 totals 14 residues. V lost 4 bases to trimming and J lost 9 bases; unmatched junction nucleotides: 6. Germline-derived CDR1 and CDR2 are LGHNA and YSLEER. The CDR3 region is CASSRDRVGSPLHF. CDR3 DNA: TGCGCCAGCAGCCGAGACAGGGTGGGTTCACCCCTCCACTTT.

This clonotype turned up a few times. V is TRBV20-1 and J is TRBJ2-1; D remains unclear. There are 15 residues in the CDR3. Germline CDR1 and CDR2: DFQATT and SNEGSKA (reference sequence). Deletions cut 3 bases from V and 2 bases from J, with 14 bases between. This chain's CDR3 is CSASDEYSTYNEQFF. CDR3 sequence (DNA): TGCAGTGCTAGTGATGAGTACAGTACCTACAATGAGCAGTTCTTC.

This clonotype has just one count. The rearrangement joins TRBV30 to TRBJ1-2; D unresolved. The length of the CDR3 is 12 residues. The germline V gene encodes CDR1 GTSNPN and CDR2 SVGIG (reference sequence). V gave up 4 bases and J gave up 4 bases, with 10 bases separating them. CDR3 nucleotides: TGTGCCTGGAAGGCCTGGGGCTATGGCTACACCTTC. Translation: CAWKAWGYGYTF.

This clonotype has ten or more counts. At one of its ends the junction is not consistent with the germline gene, which may arise from a read error. The chain employs TRBV4-1 and TRBJ2-2; 8 bases line up with TRBD1. Germline CDR1 is MGHRA and CDR2 is YSYEKL. This CDR3 contains 13 residues. The DNA for the CDR3 is TGTGCCAGCAGCCGACAGGGGTCCGGGGAGCTGTTTTTT. Residues: CASSRQGSGELFF.

This chain connects TRBV5-4 to TRBJ1-1; perhaps TRBD1 as D (5 bases). The CDR3 is 13 amino acids. The germline CDR1 and CDR2 sequences are SGHNT and YYREEE (reference sequence). V lost 3 bases and J 7 bases, leaving 13 bases between the germline ends. The CDR3 sequence: CASSYGPGGEAFF. CDR3 nucleotide sequence: TGTGCCAGCAGCTACGGACCGGGGGGTGAAGCTTTCTTT.

V is TRBV28 and J is TRBJ2-1; D is possibly TRBD2 (5 bases). From germline, CDR1 is MDHEN and CDR2 SYDVKM. The CDR3 is 14 amino acids. V was cut by 5 bases and J by 4 bases, with 12 bases left in between. This CDR3 reads CASSPPTGYNEQFF. CDR3 coding DNA: TGTGCCAGCAGTCCGCCGACGGGGTACAATGAGCAGTTCTTC.

Only a few counts were recorded for this clonotype. V gene TRBV3-1 combines with J gene TRBJ1-1; D is ambiguous. V was shortened by 2 bases and J by 1 base, with 5 bases between the two germline ends. The CDR3 has 13 residues. CDR1 is LGHDT and CDR2 is YNNKEL in the germline V gene (reference sequence). The CDR3 DNA reads as TGTGCCAGCAGCCAAAACAGGAACACTGAAGCTTTCTTT. Its protein product is CASSQNRNTEAFF.

The chain couples TRBV2 to TRBJ2-1, with D perhaps TRBD2 (6 bases). V was shortened by 10 bases and J by 9 bases, with 22 bases between the two germline ends. CDR1 SNHLY and CDR2 FYNNEI come from the germline V gene. CDR3 length equals 14 residues. The DNA for the CDR3 is TGTGCCACCCTGGGGACTCGGATTATCGGTGAGCAGTTCTTC. This translates into CATLGTRIIGEQFF.

The table lists this clonotype with a few counts. This chain links TRBV2 with TRBJ2-7; D not resolved. Trimming removed 3 bases at V and 3 bases at J, with 12 bases between. This CDR3 is built from 14 residues. In germline, CDR1 is SNHLY, CDR2 FYNNEI. The CDR3: CASSDRYRNYEQYV. CDR3 DNA: TGTGCCAGCAGTGATCGGTACAGAAACTACGAGCAGTACGTC.

There are a few counts of this clonotype. The rearrangement uses TRBV12-3 or TRBV12-4 and TRBJ2-7; no reliable D call. Trimming removed 5 bases at V and 6 bases at J, with 14 bases between. The CDR3 is 13 amino acids. Here the CDR3 reads CASSAGSGGEQYV. The CDR3 bases are TGTGCCAGCAGTGCCGGCTCAGGTGGCGAGCAGTACGTC.

This clonotype was seen a few times. The chain employs TRBV20-1 and TRBJ1-6; D not certain. This CDR3 is built from 13 residues. V lost 1 base to trimming and J lost 9 bases, with 10 bases between them. Per germline, CDR1 DFQATT and CDR2 SNEGSKA (reference sequence). The CDR3 nucleotides are TGCAGTGCTAGAGTTAGATACTCTTCACCCCTCCACTTT. Amino acid sequence: CSARVRYSSPLHF.

The V gene is TRBV12-3 or TRBV12-4, the J gene TRBJ1-5; 8 bases match TRBD1. Germline trimming cut 6 bases from V and 7 bases from J; bases unmatched to any gene: 8. CDR3 length: 14 residues. The CDR3 protein is CASSQDRVGQPQHF. For the CDR3, the DNA is TGTGCCAGCAGCCAGGACAGGGTCGGGCAGCCCCAGCATTTT.

This chain joins TRBV24-1 and TRBJ2-7; D gene unclear. The CDR3 spans 13 residues. The V gene's germline CDR1 is KGHDR and CDR2 SFDVKD. Trimming removed 9 bases from V and 3 bases from J, with 14 bases in between. CDR3 sequence reads: CATRTGKGYEQYF. Written as DNA, the CDR3 is TGTGCCACCCGCACTGGGAAAGGCTACGAGCAGTACTTC.

CDR3 nucleotide sequence: TGCAGCGTTGAAGATCGTCGCAAAGGCTATGGCTACACCTTC. Its translation is CSVEDRRKGYGYTF. The chain has TRBV29-1 and TRBJ1-2; D is uncertain. The CDR3 is 14 residues long. Germline CDR1 SQVTM, CDR2 ANQGSEA. Trimming took off 0 bases at V and 4 bases at J, with 12 bases between the two ends.

This clonotype was observed a few times. J is TRBJ2-7 and V is TRBV4-1; TRBD2 is a possible D gene (6 bases). V lost 6 bases and J 6 bases, leaving 15 bases between the germline ends. The CDR3 has 13 amino acids. Germline CDR1 is MGHRA and CDR2 is YSYEKL. The CDR3 sequence is CASRPYGGGEQYF. CDR3 in DNA: TGCGCCAGCAGACCCTACGGGGGAGGCGAGCAGTACTTC.